This TCR beta chain was recovered during a study of cytomegalovirus exposure and HLA in healthy donors. Study-wide results and limits: Being productive about 90% or about 30% of the time was typical of most TCR beta V segments in an earlier analysis. Cytomegalovirus association was assigned to over 150 TCR beta chains. While the bulk of TCR sequences proved rare, some public TCRs turned up in many donors. It was taken for granted in presence/absence analyses that sequencing depth across donors was roughly uniform.

This CDR3 has 16 residues. The V end lost 4 bases, the J end lost 0 bases, and 11 bases lay between the germline ends. CDR1 and CDR2 from the germline V gene are SGHRS and YFSETQ. Comments on this clone: Its antigen is still unknown.

Amplification used 60 Vbeta primers and 13 Jbeta primers. The protocol was immunoSEQ multiplex PCR, while the TCRdb copy is restricted to in-frame clones and leaves out a portion. Of about 69,000 clones in the sample, 76% were seen once. Sequenced material: PBMCs. V gene TRBV5-1 combines with J gene TRBJ1-6; tentatively, D is TRBD1 (6 bases). The receptor was derived from a young man in good health and CMV-seronegative. The CDR3 coding sequence is TGCGCCAGCAGCCCCCAGGGGAGCTCCTATAATTCACCCCTCCACTTT. Residues: CASSPQGSSYNSPLHF.